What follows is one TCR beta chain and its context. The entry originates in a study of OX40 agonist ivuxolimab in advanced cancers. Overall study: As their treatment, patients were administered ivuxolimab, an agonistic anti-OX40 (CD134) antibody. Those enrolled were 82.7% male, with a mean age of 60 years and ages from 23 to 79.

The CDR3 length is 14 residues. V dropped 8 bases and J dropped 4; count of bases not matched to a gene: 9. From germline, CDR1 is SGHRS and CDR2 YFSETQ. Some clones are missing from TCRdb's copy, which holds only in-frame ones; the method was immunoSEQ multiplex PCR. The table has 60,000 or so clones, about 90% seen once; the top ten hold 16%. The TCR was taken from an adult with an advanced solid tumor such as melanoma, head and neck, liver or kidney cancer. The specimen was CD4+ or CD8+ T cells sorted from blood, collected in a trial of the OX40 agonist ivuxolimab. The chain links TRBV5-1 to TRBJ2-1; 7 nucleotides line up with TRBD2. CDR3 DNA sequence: TGCGCCAGTACCAATCAGGGACTATACAATGAGCAGTTCTTC. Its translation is CASTNQGLYNEQFF. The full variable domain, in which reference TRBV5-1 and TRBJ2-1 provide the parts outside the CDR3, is KAGVTQTPRYLIKTRGQQVTLSCSPISGHRSVSWYQQTPGQGLQFLFEYFSETQRNKGNFPGRFSGRQFSNSRSEMNVSTLELGDSALYLCASTNQGLYNEQFFGPGTRLTVL.